The 8 T cell receptor beta chains presented below share a single source sample, sequenced in a study of T cell responses to AZD1222 COVID-19 vaccine. Produced via immunoSEQ multiplex PCR; TCRdb's table is partial and in-frame only. The sample includes about 59,000 clones, roughly 89% of them seen just once. The material sequenced was peripheral blood, taken on day 0 of AZD1222 vaccination. The receptors stem from an adult in good health.

This rearrangement joins TRBV15 to TRBJ1-5; perhaps TRBD1 as D (5 bases). With 5 bases removed from V and 6 bases from J, the gap between germline ends came to 11 bases. Germline CDR1 LNHNV, CDR2 YYDKDF (reference sequence). The CDR3 is 13 amino acids. CDR3 sequence reads: CATSDQGGQPQHF. The CDR3 DNA follows: TGTGCCACCAGCGACCAGGGTGGTCAGCCCCAGCATTTT.

This chain uses TRBV7-2 with TRBJ1-2; D is perhaps TRBD1 (6 bases). Per the germline V gene, CDR1 is SGHTA and CDR2 is FQGNSA. V lost 1 base and J 5 bases, leaving 11 bases between the germline ends. The CDR3 length is 14 residues. The CDR3 DNA is TGTGCCAGCAGCTTAGGTCGGACAGAATATGGCTACACCTTC. Protein product: CASSLGRTEYGYTF.

V is TRBV4-2 and J is TRBJ2-7, with 8 bases fitting TRBD2. J gave up 3 bases and V 1 base, and 5 bases lay outside the gene matches. Germline values: CDR1 LGHNA, CDR2 YNFKEQ. The CDR3 totals 15 residues. The CDR3 DNA reads as TGTGCCAGCAGCCAAGGGCATGCGGGGGGCTACGAGCAGTACTTC. Translating gives CASSQGHAGGYEQYF.

The V and J genes are TRBV5-1 and TRBJ2-6; D unclear. The CDR3 loop spans 13 amino acids. Per the germline V gene, CDR1 is SGHRS and CDR2 is YFSETQ. Trimming pared 4 bases from V and 0 bases from J, leaving 2 bases between. The DNA for the CDR3 is TGCGCCAGCAGCACCTCTGGGGCCAACGTCCTGACTTTC. It encodes CASSTSGANVLTF.

The V and J genes are TRBV19 and TRBJ2-6, with a possible D match to TRBD1 (6 bases). Trimming removed 3 bases from V and 2 bases from J, with 8 bases in between. The germline gives CDR1 LNHDA, CDR2 SQIVND (reference sequence). The CDR3 loop spans 15 amino acids. Here the CDR3 reads CASSIQGTGANVLTF. The DNA for the CDR3 is TGTGCCAGTAGTATCCAGGGGACTGGGGCCAACGTCCTGACTTTC.

This clone appeared a few times. This chain uses TRBV6-1 with TRBJ1-3; 8 nucleotides align to TRBD1. J gave up 4 bases and V 1 base, and 0 bases lay outside the gene matches. The CDR3 runs to 14 residues. The germline CDR1 and CDR2 sequences are MNHNS and SASEGT. The DNA for the CDR3 is TGTGCCAGCAGTGAAGGGACAGGGGGAAACACCATATATTTT. Its translation: CASSEGTGGNTIYF.

The chain carries TRBV6-5 and TRBJ2-7, with 9 bases fitting TRBD2. J gave up 4 bases and V 2 bases, and 3 bases lay outside the gene matches. Germline V lookup: CDR1 MNHEY, CDR2 SVGAGI. The CDR3 is made up of 14 amino acids. The CDR3 DNA reads TGTGCCAGCAGTTACGGACTAGCGAGGTACGAGCAGTACTTC. Translated: CASSYGLARYEQYF.

This sequence joins TRBV25-1 and TRBJ1-1; D gene unclear. Trimming took off 4 bases at V and 3 bases at J, with 3 bases between the two ends. The CDR3 is 11 residues long. Germline loops: CDR1 MGHDK, CDR2 SYGVNS. The CDR3 nucleotides are TGTGCCAGCAGTGCCTACACTGAAGCTTTCTTT. Its translation is CASSAYTEAFF. Full variable domain (remainder filled in from reference TRBV25-1 and TRBJ1-1): EADIYQTPRYLVIGTGKKITLECSQTMGHDKMYWYQQDPGMELHLIHYSYGVNSTEKGDLSSESTVSRIRTEHFPLTLESARPSHTSQYLCASSAYTEAFFGQGTRLTVV.